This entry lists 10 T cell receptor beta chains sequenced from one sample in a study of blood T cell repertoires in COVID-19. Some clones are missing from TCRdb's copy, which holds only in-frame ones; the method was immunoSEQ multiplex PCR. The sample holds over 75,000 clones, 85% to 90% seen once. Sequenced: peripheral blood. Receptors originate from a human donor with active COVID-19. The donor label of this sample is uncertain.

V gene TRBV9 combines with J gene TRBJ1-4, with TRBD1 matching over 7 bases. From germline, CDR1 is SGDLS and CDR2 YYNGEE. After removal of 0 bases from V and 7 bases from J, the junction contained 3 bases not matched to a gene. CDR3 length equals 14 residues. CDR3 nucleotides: TGTGCCAGCAGCGTAGCAGGGGGTGGTGAAAAACTGTTTTTT. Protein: CASSVAGGGEKLFF.

CDR3 region: CASSPLPSGGTDTQYF. CDR3 sequence (DNA): TGTGCCAGCTCACCACTGCCTAGCGGGGGCACAGATACGCAGTATTTT. The J gene is TRBJ2-3, the V gene TRBV18; 9 bases match TRBD2. V lost 1 base, J lost 1 base, and 3 bases stayed unmatched. The germline V gene has CDR1 KGHSH and CDR2 LQKENI. The CDR3 consists of 16 residues.

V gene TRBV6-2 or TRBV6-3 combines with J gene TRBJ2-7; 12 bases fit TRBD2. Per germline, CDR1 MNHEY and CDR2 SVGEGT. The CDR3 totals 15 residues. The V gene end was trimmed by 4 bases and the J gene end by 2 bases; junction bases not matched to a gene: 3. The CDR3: CASSWSSGGAYEQYF. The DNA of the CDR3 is TGTGCCAGCAGTTGGTCTAGCGGGGGGGCCTACGAGCAGTACTTC.

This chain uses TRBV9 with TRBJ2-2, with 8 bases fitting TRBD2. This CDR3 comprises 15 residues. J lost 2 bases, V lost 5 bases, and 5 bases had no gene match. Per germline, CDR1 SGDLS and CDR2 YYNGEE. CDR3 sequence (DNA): TGTGCCAGCAGGGAGGGGACTAGAAACACCGGGGAGCTGTTTTTT. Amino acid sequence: CASREGTRNTGELFF.

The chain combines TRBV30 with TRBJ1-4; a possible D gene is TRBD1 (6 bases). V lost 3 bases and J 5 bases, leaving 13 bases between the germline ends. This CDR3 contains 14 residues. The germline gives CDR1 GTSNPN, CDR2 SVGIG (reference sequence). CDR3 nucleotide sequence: TGTGCCTGGAGCCTGGACAGTAAGAATGAAAAACTGTTTTTT. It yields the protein CAWSLDSKNEKLFF.

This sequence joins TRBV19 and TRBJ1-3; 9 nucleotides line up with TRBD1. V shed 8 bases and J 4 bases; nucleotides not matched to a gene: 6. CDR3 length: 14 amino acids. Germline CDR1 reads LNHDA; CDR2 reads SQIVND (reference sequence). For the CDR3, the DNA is TGTGCCAGTGCCGGGACAGGGAACGGAAACACCATATATTTT. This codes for CASAGTGNGNTIYF.

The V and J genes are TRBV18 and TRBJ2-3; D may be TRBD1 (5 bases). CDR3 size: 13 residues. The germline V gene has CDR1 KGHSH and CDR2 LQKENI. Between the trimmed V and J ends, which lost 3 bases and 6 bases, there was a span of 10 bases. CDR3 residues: CASSPGHGDTQYF. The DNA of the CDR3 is TGTGCCAGCTCACCCGGACATGGGGATACGCAGTATTTT.

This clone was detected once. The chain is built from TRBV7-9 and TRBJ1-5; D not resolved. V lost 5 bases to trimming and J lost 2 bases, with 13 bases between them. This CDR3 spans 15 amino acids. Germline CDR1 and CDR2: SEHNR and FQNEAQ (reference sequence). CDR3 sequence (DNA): TGTGCCAGCAGCCAACCCGGGGAGCGCAATCAGCCCCAGCATTTT. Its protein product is CASSQPGERNQPQHF.

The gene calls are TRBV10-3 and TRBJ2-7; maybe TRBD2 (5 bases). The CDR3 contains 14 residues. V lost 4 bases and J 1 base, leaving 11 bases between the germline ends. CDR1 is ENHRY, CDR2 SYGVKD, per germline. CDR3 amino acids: CAISGGNLSYEQYF. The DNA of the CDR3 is TGTGCCATCAGTGGAGGGAACCTTTCCTACGAGCAGTACTTC.

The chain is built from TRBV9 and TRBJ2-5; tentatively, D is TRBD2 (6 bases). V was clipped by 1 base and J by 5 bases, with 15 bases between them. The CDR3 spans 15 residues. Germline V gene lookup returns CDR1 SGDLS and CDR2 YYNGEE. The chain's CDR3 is CASSVTTGGGETQYF. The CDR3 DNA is TGTGCCAGCAGCGTAACCACAGGTGGAGGGGAGACCCAGTACTTC. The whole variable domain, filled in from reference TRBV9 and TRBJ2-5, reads DSGVTQTPKHLITATGQRVTLRCSPRSGDLSVYWYQQSLDQGLQFLIQYYNGEERAKGNILERFSAQQFPDLHSELNLSSLELGDSALYFCASSVTTGGGETQYFGPGTRLLVL.